This T cell receptor (beta chain) is drawn from a study of blood T cell repertoires in COVID-19. Study-wide context: The analysed material was cDNA or gDNA that came from T cells, B-cell-depleted T cells, or PBMCs.

Enrolled through a virtual design, the participants were between roughly 18 and 90 years of age and came from approximately 25 US areas. CDR1 is KGHDR and CDR2 is SFDVKD in the germline V gene. V was cut by 3 bases and J by 7 bases, with 30 bases left in between. This CDR3 contains 20 residues. Using immunoSEQ multiplex PCR, the repertoire was profiled, and TCRdb retains in-frame clones only, with some absent. The top ten hold over 0.9% of the sample, which has 300,000 to 500,000 clones, more than 75% seen once. The sequence was collected from a woman in her twenties or thirties with acute COVID-19. The sequencing input was PBMCs or T cells enriched from blood (not recorded which). J is TRBJ2-1 and V is TRBV24-1, with D possibly TRBD1 on 6 matching bases. The CDR3 loop is CATSDPGTNNTWGIYNEQFF. The DNA for the CDR3 is TGTGCCACCAGTGATCCAGGGACAAACAACACTTGGGGGATCTATAATGAGCAGTTCTTC.